This TCR beta chain was found in a study of blood T cell repertoires in COVID-19. At the level of the study: Samples came from the United States, Italy and Spain, spanning acute and convalescent COVID-19.

The germline V gene has CDR1 MNHEY and CDR2 SMNVEV (reference sequence). V dropped 3 bases and J dropped 5; count of bases not matched to a gene: 13. The CDR3 has 17 amino acids. Sequenced by immunoSEQ multiplex PCR; TCRdb stores in-frame clones only, minus some. The sample holds 270,000 or so clones, 88% seen once. This TCR derives from a woman in her thirties or forties with acute COVID-19. The chain combines TRBV27 with TRBJ2-5; 9 bases map to TRBD2. Specimen: PBMCs or T cells enriched from blood (not recorded which). This CDR3 is CASSFASGAGGSETQYF. As DNA, the CDR3 is TGTGCCAGCAGTTTCGCCTCAGGGGCGGGAGGGTCGGAGACCCAGTACTTC.